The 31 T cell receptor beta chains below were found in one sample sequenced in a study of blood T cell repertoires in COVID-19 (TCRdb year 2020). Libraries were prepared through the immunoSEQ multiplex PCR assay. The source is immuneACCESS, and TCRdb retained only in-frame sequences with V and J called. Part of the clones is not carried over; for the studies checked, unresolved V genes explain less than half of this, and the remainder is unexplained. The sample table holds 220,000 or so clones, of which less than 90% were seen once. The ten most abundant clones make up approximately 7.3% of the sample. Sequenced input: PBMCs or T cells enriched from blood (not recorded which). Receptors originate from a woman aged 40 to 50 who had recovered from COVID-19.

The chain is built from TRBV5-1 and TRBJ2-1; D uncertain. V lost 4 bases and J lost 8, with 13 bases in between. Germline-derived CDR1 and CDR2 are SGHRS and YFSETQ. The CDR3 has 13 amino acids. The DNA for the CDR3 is TGCGCCAGCAGCCGTAACTCGGTTGATGAGCAGTTCTTC. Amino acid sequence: CASSRNSVDEQFF.

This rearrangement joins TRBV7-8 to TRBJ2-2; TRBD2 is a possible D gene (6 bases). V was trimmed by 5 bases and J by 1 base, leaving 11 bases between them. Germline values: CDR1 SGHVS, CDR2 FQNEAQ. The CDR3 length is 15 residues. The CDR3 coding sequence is TGTGCCAGCAGCGTACTAGCTGAGAACACCGGGGAGCTGTTTTTT. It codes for CASSVLAENTGELFF.

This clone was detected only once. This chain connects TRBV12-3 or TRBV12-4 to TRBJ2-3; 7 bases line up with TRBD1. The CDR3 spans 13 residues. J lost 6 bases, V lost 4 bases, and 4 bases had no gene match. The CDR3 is CASSSTGSDTQYF. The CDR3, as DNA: TGTGCCAGCAGTTCGACAGGGTCCGATACGCAGTATTTT.

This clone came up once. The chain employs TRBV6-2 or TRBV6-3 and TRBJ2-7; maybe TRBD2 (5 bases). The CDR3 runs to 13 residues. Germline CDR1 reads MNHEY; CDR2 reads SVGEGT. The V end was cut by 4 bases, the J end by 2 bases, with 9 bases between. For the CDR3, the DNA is TGTGCCAGCAGTTGGGAGACTGCCTACGAGCAGTACGTC. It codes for CASSWETAYEQYV.

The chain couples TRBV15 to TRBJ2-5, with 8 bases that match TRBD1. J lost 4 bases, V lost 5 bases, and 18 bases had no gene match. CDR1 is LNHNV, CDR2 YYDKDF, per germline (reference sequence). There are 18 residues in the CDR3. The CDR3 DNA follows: TGTGCCACCAGCGGAAGATATAGGGACAGGAGGGTAATAGAGACCCAGTACTTC. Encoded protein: CATSGRYRDRRVIETQYF.

The CDR3 spells CASSPRTGSEQYF. Here the CDR3 DNA reads TGTGCCAGCAGCCCCAGGACAGGGTCCGAGCAGTACTTC. V is TRBV11-2 and J is TRBJ2-7; 8 positions match TRBD1. This CDR3 contains 13 residues. V shed 5 bases and J 6 bases; nucleotides not matched to a gene: 6. Germline V gene sequence: CDR1 SGHAT, CDR2 FQNNGV.

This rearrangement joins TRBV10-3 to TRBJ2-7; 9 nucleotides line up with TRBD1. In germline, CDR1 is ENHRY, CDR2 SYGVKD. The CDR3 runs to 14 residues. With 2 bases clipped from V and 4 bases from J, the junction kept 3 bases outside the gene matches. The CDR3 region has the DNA TGTGCCATCAGTGAGGACAGGGGGAATTACGAGCAGTACGTC. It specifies CAISEDRGNYEQYV.

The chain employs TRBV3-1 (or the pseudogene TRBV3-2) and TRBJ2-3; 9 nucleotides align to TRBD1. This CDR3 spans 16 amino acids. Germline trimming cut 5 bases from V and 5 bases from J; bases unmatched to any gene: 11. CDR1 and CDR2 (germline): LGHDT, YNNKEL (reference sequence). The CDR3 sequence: CASSLGTGQGGDTQYF. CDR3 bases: TGTGCCAGCAGCTTGGGGACGGGACAGGGTGGAGATACGCAGTATTTT.

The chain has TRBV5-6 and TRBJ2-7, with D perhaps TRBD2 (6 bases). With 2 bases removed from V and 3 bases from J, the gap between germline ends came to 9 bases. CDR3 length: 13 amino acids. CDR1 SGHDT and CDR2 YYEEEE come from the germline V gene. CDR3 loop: CASSFGRGYEQYF. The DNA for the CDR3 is TGTGCCAGCAGCTTCGGGCGGGGCTACGAGCAGTACTTC.

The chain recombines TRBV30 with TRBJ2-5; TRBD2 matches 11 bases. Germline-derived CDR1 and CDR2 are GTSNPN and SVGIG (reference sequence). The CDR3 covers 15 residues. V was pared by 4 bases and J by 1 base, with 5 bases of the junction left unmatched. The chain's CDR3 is CAWNRLAGFQETQYF. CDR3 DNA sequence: TGTGCCTGGAACCGACTAGCGGGGTTCCAAGAGACCCAGTACTTC.

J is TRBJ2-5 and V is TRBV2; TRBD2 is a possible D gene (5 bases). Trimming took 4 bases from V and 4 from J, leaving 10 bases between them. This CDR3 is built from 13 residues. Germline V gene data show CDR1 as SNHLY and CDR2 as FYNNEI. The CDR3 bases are TGTGCCAGCAGTGGGAGGCAACGAGAGACCCAGTACTTC. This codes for CASSGRQRETQYF.

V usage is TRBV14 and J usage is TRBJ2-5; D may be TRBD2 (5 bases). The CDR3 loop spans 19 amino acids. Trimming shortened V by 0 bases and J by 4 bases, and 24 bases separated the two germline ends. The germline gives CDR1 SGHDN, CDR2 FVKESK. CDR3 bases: TGTGCCAGCAGCCAAGAGGGGAGTTTTCGAGTTTCACCCGCAGAGACCCAGTACTTC. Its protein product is CASSQEGSFRVSPAETQYF.

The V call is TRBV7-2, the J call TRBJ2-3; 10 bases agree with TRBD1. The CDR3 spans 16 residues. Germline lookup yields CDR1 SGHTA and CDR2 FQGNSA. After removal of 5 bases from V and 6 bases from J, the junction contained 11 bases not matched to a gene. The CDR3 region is CASSQGTGAMTDTQYF. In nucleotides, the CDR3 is TGTGCCAGCAGCCAGGGGACAGGGGCCATGACTGATACGCAGTATTTT. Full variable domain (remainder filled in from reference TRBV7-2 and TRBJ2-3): GAGVSQSPSNKVTEKGKDVELRCDPISGHTALYWYRQSLGQGLEFLIYFQGNSAPDKSGLPSDRFSAERTGGSVSTLTIQRTQQEDSAVYLCASSQGTGAMTDTQYFGPGTRLTVL.

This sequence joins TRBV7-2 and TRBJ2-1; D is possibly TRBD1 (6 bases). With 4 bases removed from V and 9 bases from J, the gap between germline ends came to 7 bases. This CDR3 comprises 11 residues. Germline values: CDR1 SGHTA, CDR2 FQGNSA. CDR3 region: CASSSDSEQFF. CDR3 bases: TGTGCCAGCAGCTCGGACAGTGAGCAGTTCTTC.

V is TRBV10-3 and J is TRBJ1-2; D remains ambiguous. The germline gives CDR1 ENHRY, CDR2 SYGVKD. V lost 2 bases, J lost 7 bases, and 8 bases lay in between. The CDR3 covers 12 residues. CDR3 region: CAISEGRAGYTF. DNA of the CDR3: TGTGCCATCAGTGAGGGGAGAGCTGGCTACACCTTC.

The CDR3 here is CASSLTDSSLRDGYTF. CDR3 DNA: TGTGCCAGCAGTCTCACGGACAGCAGCCTTCGGGATGGCTACACCTTC. The genes are TRBV28 and TRBJ1-2; a possible D gene is TRBD1 (6 bases). The germline CDR1 and CDR2 sequences are MDHEN and SYDVKM. The V end was cut by 5 bases, the J end by 6 bases, with 22 bases between. This CDR3 region has 16 residues.

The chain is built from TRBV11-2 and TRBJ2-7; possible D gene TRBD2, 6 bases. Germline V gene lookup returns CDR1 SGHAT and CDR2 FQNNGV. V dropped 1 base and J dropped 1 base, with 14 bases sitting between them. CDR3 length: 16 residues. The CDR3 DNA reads TGTGCCAGCAGCTTAGTGTCCGGGGGACGATCCTACGAGCAGTACTTC. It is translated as CASSLVSGGRSYEQYF.

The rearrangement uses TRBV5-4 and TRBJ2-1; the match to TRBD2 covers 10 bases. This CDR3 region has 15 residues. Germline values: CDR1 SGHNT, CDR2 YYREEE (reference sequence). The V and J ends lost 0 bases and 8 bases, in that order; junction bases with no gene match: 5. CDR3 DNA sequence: TGTGCCAGCAGCTTGGGGTCTAGCGGGAGCGATGAGCAGTTCTTC. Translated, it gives CASSLGSSGSDEQFF.

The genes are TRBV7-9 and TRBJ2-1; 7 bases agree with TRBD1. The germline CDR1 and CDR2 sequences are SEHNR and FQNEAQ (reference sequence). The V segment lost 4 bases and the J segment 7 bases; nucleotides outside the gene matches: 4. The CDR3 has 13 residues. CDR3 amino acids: CASSSTGSNEQFF. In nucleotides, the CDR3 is TGTGCCAGCAGCTCGACAGGGTCTAATGAGCAGTTCTTC.

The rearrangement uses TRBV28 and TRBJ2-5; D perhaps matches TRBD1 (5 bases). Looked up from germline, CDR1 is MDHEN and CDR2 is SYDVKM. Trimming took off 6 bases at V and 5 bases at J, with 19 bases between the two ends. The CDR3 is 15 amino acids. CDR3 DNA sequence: TGTGCCAGCAGCCTGCCCCCCGGACACGGGGAGACCCAGTACTTC. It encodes CASSLPPGHGETQYF.

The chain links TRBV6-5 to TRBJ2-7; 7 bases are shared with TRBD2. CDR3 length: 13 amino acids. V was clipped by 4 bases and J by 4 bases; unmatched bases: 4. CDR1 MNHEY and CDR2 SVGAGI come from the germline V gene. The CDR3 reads CASSCGREYEQYV. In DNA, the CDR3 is TGTGCCAGCAGTTGTGGGCGGGAGTACGAGCAGTACGTC.

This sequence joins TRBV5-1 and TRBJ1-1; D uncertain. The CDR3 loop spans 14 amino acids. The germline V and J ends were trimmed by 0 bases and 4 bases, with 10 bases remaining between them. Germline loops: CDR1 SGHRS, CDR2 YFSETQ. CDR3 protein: CASSLALAGTEAFF. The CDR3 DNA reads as TGCGCCAGCAGCTTGGCCTTAGCGGGCACTGAAGCTTTCTTT.

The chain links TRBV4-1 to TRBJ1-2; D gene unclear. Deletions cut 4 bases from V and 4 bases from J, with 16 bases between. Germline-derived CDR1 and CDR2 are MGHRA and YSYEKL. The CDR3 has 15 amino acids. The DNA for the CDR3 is TGCGCCAGCAGCCCCCTGGTGGTTTCGGGCTATGGCTACACCTTC. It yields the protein CASSPLVVSGYGYTF.

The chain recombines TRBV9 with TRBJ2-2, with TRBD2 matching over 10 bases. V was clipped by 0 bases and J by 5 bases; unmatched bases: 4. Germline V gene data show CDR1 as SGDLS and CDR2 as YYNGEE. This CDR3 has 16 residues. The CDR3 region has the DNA TGTGCCAGCAGCGTAGGCCCTAGCGGGGGAACCGGGGAGCTGTTTTTT. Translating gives CASSVGPSGGTGELFF.

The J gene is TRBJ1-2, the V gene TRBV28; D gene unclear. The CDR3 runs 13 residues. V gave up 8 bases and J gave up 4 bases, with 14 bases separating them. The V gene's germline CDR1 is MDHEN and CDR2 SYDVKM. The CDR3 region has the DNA TGTGCCAGCCTCCGGGAGGGCCGCTATGGCTACACCTTC. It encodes CASLREGRYGYTF.

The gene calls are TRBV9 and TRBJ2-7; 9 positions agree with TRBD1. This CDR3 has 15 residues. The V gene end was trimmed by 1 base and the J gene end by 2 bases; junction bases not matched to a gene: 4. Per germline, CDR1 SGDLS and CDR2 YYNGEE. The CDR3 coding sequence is TGTGCCAGCAGCGTATTTGGGACAGGGCCCTACGAGCAGTACTTC. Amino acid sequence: CASSVFGTGPYEQYF.

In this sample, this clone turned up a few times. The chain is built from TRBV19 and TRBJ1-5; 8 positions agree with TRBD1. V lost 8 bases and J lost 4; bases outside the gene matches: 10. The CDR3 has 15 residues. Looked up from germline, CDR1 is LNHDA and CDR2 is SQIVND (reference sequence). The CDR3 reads CASQKTGASNQPQHF. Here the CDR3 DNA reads TGTGCCAGTCAAAAGACAGGGGCTAGTAATCAGCCCCAGCATTTT.

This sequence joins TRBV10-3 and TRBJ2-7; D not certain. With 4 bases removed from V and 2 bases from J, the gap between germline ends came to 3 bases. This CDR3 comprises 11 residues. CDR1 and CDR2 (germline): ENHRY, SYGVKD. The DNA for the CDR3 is TGTGCCATCAGTGCCGCCTACGAGCAGTACTTC. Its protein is CAISAAYEQYF.

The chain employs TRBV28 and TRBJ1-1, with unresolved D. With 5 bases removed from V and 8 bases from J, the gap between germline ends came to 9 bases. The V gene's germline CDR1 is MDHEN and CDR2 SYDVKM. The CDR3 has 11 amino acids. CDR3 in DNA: TGTGCCAGCAGTCGACCGGGAGAAGCTTTCTTT. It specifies CASSRPGEAFF.

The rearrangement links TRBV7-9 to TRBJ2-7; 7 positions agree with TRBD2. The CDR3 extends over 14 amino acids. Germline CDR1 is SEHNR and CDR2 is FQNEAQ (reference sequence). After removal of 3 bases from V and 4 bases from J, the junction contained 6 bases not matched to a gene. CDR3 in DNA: TGTGCCAGCAGCTTGGCAGGGAGGGAATACGAGCAGTACTTC. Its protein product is CASSLAGREYEQYF.

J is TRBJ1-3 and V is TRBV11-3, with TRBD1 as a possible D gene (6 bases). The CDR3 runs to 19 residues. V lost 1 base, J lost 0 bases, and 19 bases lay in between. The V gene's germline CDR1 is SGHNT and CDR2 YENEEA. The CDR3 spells CASSLGRWTANFSGNTIYF. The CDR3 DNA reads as TGTGCCAGCAGCTTAGGGCGCTGGACAGCAAATTTCTCTGGAAACACCATATATTTT.